These 14 T cell receptor beta chains came from one sample sequenced in a study of blood T cell repertoires in COVID-19. Assay used: immunoSEQ multiplex PCR; TCRdb lists only in-frame clones, some missing. This table holds around 130,000 clones, 88% found once. The material sequenced was peripheral blood. Source of these receptors: a human donor with COVID-19, enrolled during active disease. The donor label of this sample is uncertain.

In nucleotides, the CDR3 is TGTGCCAGCACCCCCTCGAGGATGGCGGGCTACACCTTC. Translated, it gives CASTPSRMAGYTF. This chain joins TRBV12-3 or TRBV12-4 and TRBJ1-2; D gene unclear. The germline V and J ends were trimmed by 7 bases and 8 bases, with 17 bases remaining between them. This CDR3 comprises 13 residues.

This clone was seen a handful of times. The chain combines TRBV5-6 with TRBJ1-3, with D possibly being TRBD1 (6 bases). V lost 4 bases and J lost 0, with 17 bases in between. Germline-derived CDR1 and CDR2 are SGHDT and YYEEEE. The CDR3 is 17 amino acids. This CDR3 is CASSLDPTGLSGNTIYF. CDR3 nucleotide sequence: TGTGCCAGCAGCCTGGATCCGACAGGTCTCTCTGGAAACACCATATATTTT.

This clone was found a few times. The rearrangement joins TRBV6-5 to TRBJ1-6, with TRBD1 matching 7 bases. Germline values: CDR1 MNHEY, CDR2 SVGAGI. The CDR3 covers 13 residues. V shed 8 bases and J 8 bases; nucleotides not matched to a gene: 6. CDR3 sequence: CASGRGPHSPLHF. In nucleotides, the CDR3 is TGTGCCAGCGGAAGGGGGCCCCATTCACCCCTCCACTTT.

The chain is built from TRBV7-8 and TRBJ2-7, with 11 bases fitting TRBD2. Losses at the gene ends were 1 base for V and 1 base for J; bases not matched to a gene: 3. The germline V gene has CDR1 SGHVS and CDR2 FQNEAQ. The CDR3 is 16 amino acids. The DNA of the CDR3 is TGTGCCAGCAGCTTAGATAGCGGGAGGGGGTCCTACGAGCAGTACTTC. Residues: CASSLDSGRGSYEQYF.

The chain employs TRBV29-1 and TRBJ2-5; 9 nucleotides match TRBD2. The germline gives CDR1 SQVTM, CDR2 ANQGSEA. The junction had 4 bases not matched to a gene; V was cut back by 4 bases and J by 4 bases. The CDR3 spans 13 residues. The CDR3 DNA is TGCAGCGTTGCGCGGGAGGGGGTAGAGACCCAGTACTTC. Its protein product is CSVAREGVETQYF.

Of note for this clone: The same CDR3 also results from other DNA sequences found in this sample. V is TRBV5-1 and J is TRBJ2-2; 12 positions agree with TRBD2. CDR1 is SGHRS, CDR2 YFSETQ, per germline. V was clipped by 4 bases and J by 4 bases; unmatched bases: 5. The CDR3 has 16 residues. The chain's CDR3 is CASSPLAGGLTGELFF. For the CDR3, the DNA is TGCGCCAGCAGCCCACTAGCGGGGGGCCTCACCGGGGAGCTGTTTTTT.

This rearrangement joins TRBV18 to TRBJ1-2; D remains unclear. This CDR3 comprises 15 residues. Germline CDR1 KGHSH, CDR2 LQKENI. Trimming left V 1 base short and J 4 bases short, with 13 bases between. CDR3 sequence reads: CASSPRREGTYGYTF. As DNA, the CDR3 is TGTGCCAGCTCACCACGGAGGGAAGGAACCTATGGCTACACCTTC.

The table lists this clone with a count of one. The chain is built from TRBV7-3 and TRBJ2-5, with a weak D call TRBD2 (6 bases). The CDR3 has 17 residues. V dropped 5 bases and J dropped 2 bases, with 21 bases sitting between them. Per germline, CDR1 SGHTA and CDR2 FQGTGA. The CDR3 sequence: CASSASGPGSLQETQYF. The CDR3 region has the DNA TGTGCCAGCAGCGCCAGCGGGCCGGGTTCGTTGCAAGAGACCCAGTACTTC. Full variable domain (remainder filled in from reference TRBV7-3 and TRBJ2-5): GAGVSQTPSNKVTEKGKYVELRCDPISGHTALYWYRQSLGQGPEFLIYFQGTGAADDSGLPNDRFFAVRPEGSVSTLKIQRTERGDSAVYLCASSASGPGSLQETQYFGPGTRLLVL.

This clone was seen a handful of times. This chain uses TRBV3-1 (or the pseudogene TRBV3-2) with TRBJ1-5; D is perhaps TRBD1 (5 bases). Germline V gene data show CDR1 as LGHDT and CDR2 as YNNKEL (reference sequence). The CDR3 sequence is 14 residues long. V was trimmed by 2 bases and J by 5 bases, leaving 10 bases between them. The CDR3 loop is CASSQFQGDQPQHF. The CDR3 DNA follows: TGTGCCAGCAGCCAATTTCAAGGGGATCAGCCCCAGCATTTT.

With respect to this clone: This CDR3 is also generated by other DNA sequences in the sample. The J gene is TRBJ1-1, the V gene TRBV5-4; D gene unclear. This CDR3 region has 13 residues. V was trimmed by 5 bases and J by 3 bases, leaving 11 bases between them. Germline V gene data show CDR1 as SGHNT and CDR2 as YYREEE (reference sequence). The CDR3 reads CASRGRPDTEAFF. The DNA for the CDR3 is TGTGCCAGCAGGGGCCGCCCGGACACTGAAGCTTTCTTT.

In its sample, this clone was seen once. The chain carries TRBV10-1 and TRBJ1-2, with D perhaps TRBD1 (6 bases). V was cut by 2 bases and J by 4 bases, with 8 bases left in between. The CDR3 runs to 13 residues. Looked up from germline, CDR1 is WNHNN and CDR2 is SYGVQD (reference sequence). The CDR3 reads CASSEGGSYGYTF. The CDR3 DNA is TGCGCCAGCAGTGAGGGGGGCAGCTATGGCTACACCTTC.

J is TRBJ1-2 and V is TRBV10-3, with 10 bases aligning to TRBD1. CDR1 ENHRY and CDR2 SYGVKD come from the germline V gene. Trimming at V came to 8 bases and at J to 4 bases, leaving 4 bases not matched to a gene. CDR3 size: 13 residues. The CDR3 is CAIGTGDAYGYTF. DNA of the CDR3: TGTGCCATCGGGACAGGGGATGCCTATGGCTACACCTTC.

This clone was counted many times. The genes are TRBV6-4 and TRBJ2-2; perhaps TRBD1 as D (6 bases). Per germline, CDR1 MRHNA and CDR2 SNTAGT. V was shortened by 0 bases and J by 6 bases, with 11 bases between the two germline ends. The CDR3 runs to 15 residues. The CDR3 nucleotides read TGTGCCAGCAGTGACTCGATATCAGGGGCCGGGGAGCTGTTTTTT. Protein: CASSDSISGAGELFF.

This clone turned up a few times. The V call is TRBV6-1, the J call TRBJ1-6; no reliable D call. Germline V gives CDR1 MNHNS, CDR2 SASEGT. The V and J ends lost 0 bases and 7 bases respectively, with 10 bases between them. CDR3 length: 15 residues. CDR3 nucleotides: TGTGCCAGCAGTGAAGCGGAGGGAGAAAATTCACCCCTCCACTTT. Its translation: CASSEAEGENSPLHF.